The 20 T cell receptor beta chains reported below all come from one sample, sequenced in a study of tumor-infiltrating lymphocytes in primary liver carcinoma. It was from 20-30 mg of unsorted bulk tissue that RNA and DNA were co-extracted. cDNA specific to TCR beta was made from about 550 ng of total RNA, with a constant-region primer employed for priming. Employing slightly modified ARM-PCR, three nested multiplex PCR rounds were run, and these gave rise to the TCR beta libraries. TRBV1-TRBV30 forward primers paired with a C-beta reverse primer drove the first two PCR rounds, roughly 10 cycles each. TCRdb reanalysed the multiplex PCR reads using MiXCR and keeps one entry per CDR3 protein. This sample has about 84,000 distinct CDR3 sequences, with 60% to 75% found just once. The specimen sequenced was liver tumor tissue from sampling region 1. Subset defined: tumor region T1, superior pole. These TCRs come from a man between 40 and 49 years old with primary liver carcinoma and hepatitis B virus infection.

The chain employs TRBV5-1 and TRBJ2-4, with TRBD1 matching 10 bases. The junction had 14 bases not matched to a gene; V was cut back by 5 bases and J by 0 bases. Germline V gives CDR1 SGHRS, CDR2 YFSETQ. This CDR3 contains 19 residues. CDR3 sequence: CASSGLRQGAEVAKNIQYF. DNA of the CDR3: TGCGCCAGCAGTGGGCTTAGACAGGGGGCGGAGGTAGCCAAAAACATTCAGTACTTC.

This clonotype was counted at least ten times. The chain links TRBV30 to TRBJ2-7; D perhaps matches TRBD1 (6 bases). V was pared by 2 bases and J by 3 bases, with 17 bases between. Germline V gene lookup returns CDR1 GTSNPN and CDR2 SVGIG (reference sequence). This CDR3 is built from 15 residues. As DNA, the CDR3 is TGTGCCTGGAGTACTGGGGGCGCGGTTAGCTACGAGCAGTACTTC. This gives the protein CAWSTGGAVSYEQYF.

Concerning this clonotype itself: One junction end disagrees with the germline gene, perhaps due to a read error. This chain connects TRBV24-1 to TRBJ2-5; maybe TRBD1 (7 bases). Germline CDR1 and CDR2: KGHDR and SFDVKD. The CDR3 has 17 amino acids. The CDR3 DNA is TGTGCCTCCAGTGAAATCAGTCCAGGGGGGAATCGAGAGACCCAGTACTTC. As protein: CASSEISPGGNRETQYF.

This clonotype was picked up one time. Without the conserved terminal phenylalanine or tryptophan, this CDR3 likely stems from a read error. This chain uses TRBV5-6 with TRBJ2-7, with D uncertain. The CDR3 loop spans 13 amino acids. CDR1 and CDR2 (germline): SGHDT, YYEEEE. The CDR3 sequence: CDSSRIDGYEQYL. The CDR3 coding sequence is TGTGACAGTAGCCGTATCGATGGCTACGAGCAGTACCTC.

This clonotype was observed once. Germline and junction disagree at one end, which may indicate a read error. The rearrangement joins TRBV4-2 to TRBJ2-3; D may be TRBD2 (5 bases). The CDR3 spans 13 residues. Germline V gene sequence: CDR1 LGHNA, CDR2 YNFKEQ. This chain's CDR3 is CTSGQDLGDTQYF. Here the CDR3 DNA reads TGTACCAGCGGCCAAGACTTGGGAGATACGCAGTATTTT.

As regards this clonotype: At one end the junction does not follow the germline gene, possibly because of a read error. CDR3 nucleotide sequence: TGTACCAGCAGCCTACAGGGTGCCACAGATACGCAGTATTTT. Translation gives CTSSLQGATDTQYF. The chain links TRBV5-4 to TRBJ2-3; weak D call: TRBD1 (6 bases). Germline values: CDR1 SGHNT, CDR2 YYREEE (reference sequence). This CDR3 has 14 residues.

The chain carries TRBV4-1 and TRBJ2-1; TRBD1 matches at 7 bases. The germline V gene encodes CDR1 MGHRA and CDR2 YSYEKL. The CDR3 loop spans 16 amino acids. The V gene end was trimmed by 1 base and the J gene end by 8 bases; junction bases not matched to a gene: 11. In nucleotides, the CDR3 is TGCGCCAGCAGCCAAGTATGGGACAGACGGTCAGATGAGCAGTTCTTC. This sequence encodes CASSQVWDRRSDEQFF.

Concerning this clonotype: A read error may explain this, as a much larger clone is one base away. The chain links TRBV28 to TRBJ2-7; D may correspond to TRBD1 or TRBD2 (6 bases each). CDR1 and CDR2 from the germline V gene are MDHEN and SYDVKM. The CDR3 loop spans 13 amino acids. DNA of the CDR3: TGTGCCAGCAGCTTCATGGGGGGCTACGATCAGTACTTC. Protein sequence: CASSFMGGYDQYF.

Comments on this clonotype: This CDR3 is missing its conserved last phenylalanine or tryptophan, likely due to a read error. The chain is built from TRBV30 and TRBJ2-7; possibly TRBD1 or TRBD2 for D (5 bases each). CDR1 and CDR2 (germline): GTSNPN, SVGIG (reference sequence). Trimming cost V 5 bases and J 5 bases, with 16 bases left between them. The CDR3 runs to 13 residues. CDR3 residues: CAWSGTNNNEQYL. CDR3 bases: TGTGCCTGGTCCGGGACGAATAATAACGAGCAGTACCTC.

As to this clonotype: One junction end does not reproduce the germline sequence, and a read error may be involved. The rearrangement joins TRBV4-1 to TRBJ2-7; TRBD2 agrees at 7 bases. The V gene's germline CDR1 is MGHRA and CDR2 YSYEKL. The CDR3 extends over 13 amino acids. CDR3 sequence: CASSRDYNHDQYF. The CDR3 DNA reads as TGCGCCAGCAGCCGGGACTACAACCACGATCAGTACTTC.

The chain recombines TRBV28 with TRBJ2-7, with D perhaps given as TRBD1 or TRBD2 (5 bases each). Trimming took 6 bases from V and 4 from J, leaving 22 bases between them. This CDR3 is 16 amino acids long. Germline V gene data show CDR1 as MDHEN and CDR2 as SYDVKM. The chain's CDR3 is CASRSPGRKGRYEQYF. Written as DNA, the CDR3 is TGTGCCAGCAGGTCCCCCGGTAGGAAGGGACGGTACGAGCAGTACTTC.

A word on this clonotype: The CDR3 does not end in the conserved phenylalanine or tryptophan, so this is likely a read error. The chain is built from TRBV11-2 and TRBJ2-5; 7 nucleotides align to TRBD1. The germline V gene has CDR1 SGHAT and CDR2 FQNNGV. This CDR3 contains 15 residues. V dropped 8 bases and J dropped 8; count of bases not matched to a gene: 17. CDR3 protein: CASGSTYRGEHTQYS. The CDR3 coding sequence is TGTGCCAGCGGCTCGACCTACAGGGGTGAACATACCCAGTACTCC.

About this clonotype: An end of the junction differs from the germline gene, which may be a read error. The rearrangement joins TRBV4-2 to TRBJ1-4; TRBD1 is a possible D gene (5 bases). Germline loops: CDR1 LGHNA, CDR2 YNFKEQ. This CDR3 comprises 15 residues. CDR3 residues: CASSQGDQGSEKLFF. CDR3 coding DNA: TGTGCCAGCAGCCAAGGCGACCAGGGAAGTGAAAAATTGTTTTTT.

On this clonotype: A junction boundary mismatches the germline segment, possibly from a read error. V is TRBV7-2 and J is TRBJ1-1; D is uncertain. CDR1 is SGHTA, CDR2 FQGNSA, per germline. The CDR3 has 14 amino acids. CDR3 residues: CASSLGPGRTESFF. The CDR3 DNA sequence: TGTGCCAGCAGCTTAGGTCCGGGAAGGACTGAATCTTTCTTT.

Note on this clonotype: One junction end disagrees with the germline gene, perhaps due to a read error. The V gene is TRBV10-3, the J gene TRBJ1-1; TRBD1 might be the D (6 bases). CDR1 and CDR2 (germline): ENHRY, SYGVKD. CDR3 length: 14 amino acids. The CDR3 protein is CAISRTGSGTEALF. The DNA for the CDR3 is TGTGCCATCAGCCGAACAGGGTCGGGCACTGAAGCTTTATTT.

Ten or more counts support this clonotype. V and J are TRBV28 and TRBJ2-7; TRBD1 might be the D (8 bases). V shed 6 bases and J shed 0 bases, with 15 bases lying between them. The CDR3 runs 15 residues. From germline, CDR1 is MDHEN and CDR2 SYDVKM. CDR3 bases: TGTGCCAGCAGGGGGGGGGACAGGAGCTCCTACGAGCAGTACTTC. As protein: CASRGGDRSSYEQYF.

On this clonotype: The CDR3 carries no conserved terminal phenylalanine or tryptophan, so it likely arises from a read error. The chain recombines TRBV12-3 or TRBV12-4 with TRBJ1-5; D is ambiguous. The CDR3 has 13 amino acids. The ends were cut back, 1 base at V and 7 bases at J, with 8 bases in the middle. CDR3 in DNA: TGTGCCAGCAGTTTAGTGGCAGACCAGCCCCAGCATCCT. Protein: CASSLVADQPQHP.

This clonotype has at least ten counts. V and J are TRBV6-1 and TRBJ2-7; D is unclear. V shed 1 base and J shed 8 bases, with 9 bases lying between them. The CDR3 extends over 12 amino acids. From germline, CDR1 is MNHNS and CDR2 SASEGT. The DNA for the CDR3 is TGTGCCAGCAGTGAAGGTTATTACAAGCAGTACTTC. It is translated as CASSEGYYKQYF.

This clonotype has just one count. The chain couples TRBV12-3 or TRBV12-4 to TRBJ1-2; D is ambiguous. CDR3 length equals 13 residues. The V and J ends lost 8 bases and 2 bases respectively, with 12 bases between them. The CDR3 DNA reads as TGTGCCAGCTGTATAGGACGGAACTATGGCTACACCTTC. This sequence encodes CASCIGRNYGYTF.

Regarding this clonotype: One end of the junction fails to match germline, which may point to a read error. The chain joins TRBV11-2 to TRBJ2-1, with D possibly matching TRBD2 (6 bases). CDR3 length: 14 residues. Germline CDR1 is SGHAT and CDR2 is FQNNGV. CDR3 sequence reads: CTSSSAGPGNEKFF. CDR3 nucleotide sequence: TGTACTAGCAGTTCAGCGGGCCCTGGGAATGAGAAGTTCTTC.